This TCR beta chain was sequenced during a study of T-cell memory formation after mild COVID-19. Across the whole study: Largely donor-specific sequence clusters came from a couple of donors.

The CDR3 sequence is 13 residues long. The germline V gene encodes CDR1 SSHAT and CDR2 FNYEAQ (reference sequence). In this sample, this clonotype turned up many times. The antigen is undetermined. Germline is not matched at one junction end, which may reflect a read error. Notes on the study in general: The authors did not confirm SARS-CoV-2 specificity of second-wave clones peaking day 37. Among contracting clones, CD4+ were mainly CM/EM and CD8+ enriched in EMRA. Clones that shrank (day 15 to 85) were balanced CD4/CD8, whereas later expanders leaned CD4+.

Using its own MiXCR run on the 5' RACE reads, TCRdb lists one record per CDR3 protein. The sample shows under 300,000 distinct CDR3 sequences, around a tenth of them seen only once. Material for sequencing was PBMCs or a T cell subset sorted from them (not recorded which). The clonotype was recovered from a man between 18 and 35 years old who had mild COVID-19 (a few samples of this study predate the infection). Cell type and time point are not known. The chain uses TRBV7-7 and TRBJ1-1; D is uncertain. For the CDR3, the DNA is TGTGCTAGCAGCTCTGCCGTGAACACTGAAGCTTTCTTT. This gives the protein CASSSAVNTEAFF.